The entry below describes one T cell receptor beta chain. This clonotype was detected once. The antigen it binds to is not known. No clone much larger than this one lies a single base away; base qualities are absent. Evidence from one read is weak. V and J lose 4 bases and 3 bases, and a span of 10 bases separates them. Sequences DFQATT (CDR1) and SNEGSKA (CDR2) are obtained from the germline V gene (reference sequence). The CDR3, from cysteine to phenylalanine, totals 13 residues. Here the CDR3 DNA is all that survives: 39 bases in frame from base 1. Peripheral blood CD8+ and CD4+ T cells from healthy donors, Susac syndrome patients and multiple sclerosis patients were profiled by high-throughput TCR beta sequencing. The multiple sclerosis controls were treatment-naive patients who had stable or active relapsing-remitting disease and met the revised McDonald criteria. Bulk CD8+ and CD4+ T cells were purified by magnetic negative isolation, while CD8+ TEMRA cells were enriched using FACS. Blood was drawn into EDTA tubes, processed within 24 hours, and PBMCs were isolated by density gradient centrifugation. PBMCs intended for TCR sequencing were frozen in liquid nitrogen and were later thawed in a 37 degrees C water bath. Purity of sorted or isolated CD4+, CD8+ and CD8+ TEMRA cells was at least 90%.

This entry comes from a study of CD8 T cells in Susac syndrome (dated by TCRdb to 2018 to 2020). With respect to the entire study: Whether CD8+ T cell activation and differentiation in Susac syndrome was antigen driven was tested using repertoire sequencing. The investigation overall reported the following: The number of individuals in the TCR sequencing and HLA analysis was acknowledged as relatively small.

RNA was extracted using the RNeasy kit, and about 0.45 to 1 ug of the RNA was reverse transcribed with random hexamers. TCR beta CDR3 regions were amplified with the immunoSEQ multiplex PCR assay covering 54 Vbeta and 13 Jbeta segments. Bias from PCR amplification was corrected by using a synthetic template baseline for primer optimization and for computational correction. The authors processed their data as follows. Only productive sequences were kept, with reads annotated to V, D and J genes according to IMGT and analyzed in immunoSEQ Analyzer. Clonality was calculated as one minus the Shannon entropy normalized by log2 of the number of productive unique sequences. Public and private clones were assessed among the 100 most prevalent clones of each patient and control. Clones were defined as Susac-specific when absent from the healthy and MS cohorts, from roughly 1,100 published viral clones and from other ImmuneACCESS disease sequences. TCRdb cleaned the public reads at Q25 with fastp, built clones with MiXCR and kept in-frame beta chains. Each CDR3 protein gets just one entry, which takes the most common genes and DNA from the rows behind it. TCRdb's processing, not the study's, gives the V and J calls here. This sample gives 150,000 or so distinct CDR3 sequences in total; approximately 94% of them show up just once. Around 0.093% of the sample is held by the ten biggest clonotypes.

Specimen: CD4+ T cells from PBMCs. The sequence was collected from a human donor with multiple sclerosis. The rearranged chain carries TRBV20-1 and TRBJ1-5; TRBD1 is a weak D gene call, 6 bases matching. The DNA sequence follows: TGCAGTGCTACTACAGGGATCAATCAGCCCCAGCATTTT. This encodes CSATTGINQPQHF.